This T cell receptor beta chain comes out of a study of shared clonotypes between healthy human individuals. There are 16 residues in the CDR3. Trimming took 9 bases from V and 4 from J; bases not matched to a gene: 13. From germline, CDR1 is SEHNR and CDR2 FQNEAQ (reference sequence). Only CD45RO-negative cells positively selected for CCR7 counted as naive CD8 cells, so terminally differentiated effector memory CD45RA+ cells were excluded. Assay used: immunoSEQ multiplex PCR; TCRdb lists only in-frame clones, some missing. The table shows some 1,900,000 clones, with approximately 95% occurring only once.

The source is a man younger than 30 in good health. The genes are TRBV7-9 and TRBJ1-1; 11 nucleotides agree with TRBD1. Sequences were obtained from naive CD8+ T cells sorted from blood. DNA of the CDR3: TGTGCCAGGAGGGACAAAAACGGGACAGGGGGCACTGAAGCTTTCTTT. Translation: CARRDKNGTGGTEAFF.